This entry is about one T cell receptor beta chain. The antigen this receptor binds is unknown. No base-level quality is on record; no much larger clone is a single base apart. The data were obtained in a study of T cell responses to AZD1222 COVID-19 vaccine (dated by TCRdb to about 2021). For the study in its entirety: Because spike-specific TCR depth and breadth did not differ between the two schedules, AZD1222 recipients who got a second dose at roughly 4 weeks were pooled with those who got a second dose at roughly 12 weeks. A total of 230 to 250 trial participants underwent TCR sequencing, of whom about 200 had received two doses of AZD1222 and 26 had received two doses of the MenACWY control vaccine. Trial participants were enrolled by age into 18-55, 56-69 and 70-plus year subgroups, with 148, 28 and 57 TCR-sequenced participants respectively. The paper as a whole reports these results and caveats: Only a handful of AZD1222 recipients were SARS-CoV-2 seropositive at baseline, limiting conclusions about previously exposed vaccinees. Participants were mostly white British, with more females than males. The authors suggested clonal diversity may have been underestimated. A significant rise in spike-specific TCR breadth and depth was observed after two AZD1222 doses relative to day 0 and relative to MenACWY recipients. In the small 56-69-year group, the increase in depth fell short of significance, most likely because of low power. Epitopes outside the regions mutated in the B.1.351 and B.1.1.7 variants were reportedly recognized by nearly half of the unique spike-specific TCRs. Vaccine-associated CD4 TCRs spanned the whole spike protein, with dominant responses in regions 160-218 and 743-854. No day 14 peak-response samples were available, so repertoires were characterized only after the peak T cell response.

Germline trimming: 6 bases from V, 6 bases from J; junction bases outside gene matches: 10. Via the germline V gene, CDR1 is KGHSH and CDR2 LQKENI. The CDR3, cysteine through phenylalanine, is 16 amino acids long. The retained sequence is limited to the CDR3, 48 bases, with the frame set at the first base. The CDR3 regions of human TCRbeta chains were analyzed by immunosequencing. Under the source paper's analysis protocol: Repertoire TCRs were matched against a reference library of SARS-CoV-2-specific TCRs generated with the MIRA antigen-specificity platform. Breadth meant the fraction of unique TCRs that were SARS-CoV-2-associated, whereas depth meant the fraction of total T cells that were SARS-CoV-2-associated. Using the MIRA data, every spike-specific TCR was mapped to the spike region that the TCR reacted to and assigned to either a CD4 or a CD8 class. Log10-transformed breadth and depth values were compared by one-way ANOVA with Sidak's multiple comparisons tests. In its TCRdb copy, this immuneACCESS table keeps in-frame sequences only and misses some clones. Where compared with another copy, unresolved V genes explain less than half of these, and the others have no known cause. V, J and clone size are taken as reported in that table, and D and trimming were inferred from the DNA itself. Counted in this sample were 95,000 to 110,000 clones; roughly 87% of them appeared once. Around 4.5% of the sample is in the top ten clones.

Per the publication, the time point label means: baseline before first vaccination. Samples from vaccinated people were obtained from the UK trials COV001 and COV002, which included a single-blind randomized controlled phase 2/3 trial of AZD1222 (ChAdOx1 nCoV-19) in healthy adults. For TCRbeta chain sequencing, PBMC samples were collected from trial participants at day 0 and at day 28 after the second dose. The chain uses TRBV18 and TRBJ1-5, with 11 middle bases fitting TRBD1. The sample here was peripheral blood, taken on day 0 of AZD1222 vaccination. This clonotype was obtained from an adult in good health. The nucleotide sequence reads TGTGCCAGCTCCCAATCCGGACAGGGGGCAGGTCAGCCCCAGCATTTT. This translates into CASSQSGQGAGQPQHF.